Each of the 30 T cell receptor beta chains below was sequenced from the same sample in a study of human T cells and chemical hapten exposure. Time point here: patch test 3, about 24 weeks after DPC sensitization. Treatment of the sample: therapeutic diphenylcyclopropenone sensitization with weekly scalp DPC. MiXCR was run by TCRdb on the RACE reads, yielding one entry per CDR3 protein. In the table there are fewer than 80,000 distinct CDR3 sequences, more than 9.5% of which are singletons. Sequenced here: whole blood, sampled in connection with sensitization to the hapten diphenylcyclopropenone (DPC). The origin of the receptors is a woman under 40 with alopecia areata. Some clones in this sample may be carry-over from other donors' samples.

This clonotype was seen a handful of times. The rearrangement joins TRBV20-1 to TRBJ1-4; TRBD1 might be the D (5 bases). The CDR3 is 13 amino acids. V dropped 1 base and J dropped 12 bases, with 15 bases sitting between them. Germline V gene sequence: CDR1 DFQATT, CDR2 SNEGSKA (reference sequence). CDR3 protein: CSARGVQESELFF. The CDR3 DNA reads as TGCAGTGCTAGAGGTGTACAGGAGTCGGAACTGTTTTTT.

A word on this clonotype: This may stem from a read error, because a much larger clone lies one nucleotide away. The gene calls are TRBV28 and TRBJ1-2; a weak D match, TRBD1 (6 bases). CDR1 is MDHEN, CDR2 SYDVKM, per germline. This CDR3 contains 16 residues. The germline V and J ends were trimmed by 2 bases and 4 bases, with 17 bases remaining between them. This chain's CDR3 is CASSLNREPTFYGYTF. Here the CDR3 DNA reads TGTGCCAGCAGTTTAAACAGGGAGCCGACCTTCTATGGCTACACCTTC.

This clonotype has a handful of counts. The CDR3 spells CASSTFDSNQPQHF. CDR3 DNA sequence: TGCGCCAGCAGTACATTTGATAGCAATCAGCCCCAGCATTTT. The rearrangement links TRBV10-2 to TRBJ1-5; D ambiguous. Germline loops: CDR1 WSHSY, CDR2 SAAADI. This CDR3 spans 14 amino acids. Trimming removed 5 bases from V and 0 bases from J, with 8 bases in between.

This clonotype has more than one count but fewer than ten. The chain uses TRBV12-3 or TRBV12-4 and TRBJ1-6, with a possible D match to TRBD1 (5 bases). V lost 6 bases, J lost 5 bases, and 11 bases lay in between. This CDR3 spans 14 amino acids. CDR3 residues: CASSAGTDNSPLHF. The DNA for the CDR3 is TGTGCCAGCAGCGCGGGGACCGATAATTCACCCCTCCACTTT.

There are a few counts of this clonotype. CDR3 sequence reads: CASSRPLSGGAHEQFF. The CDR3 nucleotides read TGTGCCAGCTCACGCCCTCTAAGCGGGGGGGCCCATGAGCAGTTCTTC. V is TRBV18 and J is TRBJ2-1; TRBD2 matches at 10 bases. Unmatched junction bases numbered 11, after V lost 4 bases and J lost 8 bases. Germline CDR1 and CDR2: KGHSH and LQKENI. CDR3 size: 16 residues.

V and J are TRBV5-1 and TRBJ2-2, with TRBD2 as a possible D gene (6 bases). The CDR3 has 17 residues. Germline values: CDR1 SGHRS, CDR2 YFSETQ. With 0 bases removed from V and 0 bases from J, the gap between germline ends came to 12 bases. The CDR3 region is CASSLEPAGSNTGELFF. The CDR3 nucleotides read TGCGCCAGCAGCTTGGAACCAGCGGGTTCGAACACCGGGGAGCTGTTTTTT.

Many counts were recorded for this clonotype. The V gene is TRBV3-1, the J gene TRBJ2-6; D is possibly TRBD1 (6 bases). This CDR3 is 19 amino acids long. The V and J ends lost 4 bases and 1 base respectively, with 20 bases between them. The V gene's germline CDR1 is LGHDT and CDR2 YNNKEL (reference sequence). This chain's CDR3 is CASSLTLIQGLSGANVLTF. The CDR3 region has the DNA TGTGCCAGCAGCCTAACTTTGATACAGGGTTTGTCTGGGGCCAACGTCCTGACTTTC. The whole variable domain, filled in from reference TRBV3-1 and TRBJ2-6, reads DTAVSQTPKYLVTQMGNDKSIKCEQNLGHDTMYWYKQDSKKFLKIMFSYNNKELIINETVPNRFSPKSPDKAHLNLHINSLELGDSAVYFCASSLTLIQGLSGANVLTFGAGSRLTVL.

Concerning this clonotype: Compared with germline, one end of the junction differs, possibly owing to a read error. This rearrangement joins TRBV4-3 to TRBJ1-5; tentatively, D is TRBD1 (5 bases). CDR3 length: 13 amino acids. Germline V lookup: CDR1 LGHNA, CDR2 YSLEER. The CDR3 DNA follows: TGCGTCAGCAGCCAAGGGGAAAATCAGCCCCAGCATTTT. It codes for CVSSQGENQPQHF.

This clonotype occurred many times. The V and J genes are TRBV11-2 and TRBJ1-6; D gene ambiguous. The CDR3 extends over 14 amino acids. CDR1 and CDR2 (germline): SGHAT, FQNNGV. V was clipped by 1 base and J by 6 bases, with 7 bases between them. DNA of the CDR3: TGTGCCAGCAGCTTAGTTAACGGTAATTCACCCCTCCACTTT. Translating gives CASSLVNGNSPLHF.

The rearrangement links TRBV28 to TRBJ1-1; perhaps TRBD1 as D (5 bases). The CDR3 runs 12 residues. Trimming took 6 bases from V and 5 from J, leaving 10 bases between them. The germline CDR1 and CDR2 sequences are MDHEN and SYDVKM. The CDR3 DNA reads TGTGCCAGCAGATCACAGGAGACTGAAGCTTTCTTT. This encodes CASRSQETEAFF.

This clonotype has ten or more counts. The chain couples TRBV28 to TRBJ2-3; no clear D. In germline, CDR1 is MDHEN, CDR2 SYDVKM. The CDR3 is 15 residues long. Deletions cut 7 bases from V and 0 bases from J, with 14 bases between. CDR3 sequence reads: CASNSRASSTDTQYF. The CDR3 DNA follows: TGTGCCAGCAACTCCCGGGCCTCCAGCACAGATACGCAGTATTTT.

This clonotype was found a few times. CDR3 loop: CASRGGYSPLHF. CDR3 sequence (DNA): TGCGCCAGCAGAGGGGGGTATTCACCCCTCCACTTT. The chain combines TRBV23-1 with TRBJ1-6; D is perhaps TRBD1 (6 bases). TRBV23-1 is an open reading frame, and its role is uncertain. This CDR3 has 12 amino acids. V was pared by 6 bases and J by 8 bases, with 8 bases between.

This chain uses TRBV19 with TRBJ1-6, with a weak D call TRBD1 (6 bases). Looked up from germline, CDR1 is LNHDA and CDR2 is SQIVND (reference sequence). This CDR3 has 14 residues. Trimming took 6 bases from V and 7 from J, leaving 13 bases between them. The CDR3 is CASSLGGRNSPLHF. The CDR3 bases are TGTGCCAGTAGCCTTGGGGGGCGAAATTCACCCCTCCACTTT.

The chain is built from TRBV25-1 and TRBJ2-3; TRBD1 agrees at 11 bases. Germline V CDR1 and CDR2: MGHDK, SYGVNS. The CDR3 contains 16 residues. Trimming took 1 base from V and 4 from J; bases not matched to a gene: 4. The CDR3 protein is CASSEWDRGRADTQYF. DNA for the CDR3: TGTGCCAGCAGTGAATGGGACAGGGGGAGAGCAGATACGCAGTATTTT.

This clonotype was detected many times. This chain connects TRBV6-6 to TRBJ2-6, with D possibly being TRBD1 (5 bases). The germline CDR1 and CDR2 sequences are MNHNY and SVGAGI (reference sequence). The germline V and J ends were trimmed by 0 bases and 2 bases, with 17 bases remaining between them. The CDR3 length is 19 residues. The CDR3 region is CASSYSIGDRAAGANVLTF. In nucleotides, the CDR3 is TGTGCCAGCAGTTACTCGATAGGGGATAGGGCGGCTGGGGCCAACGTCCTGACTTTC.

This sequence joins TRBV6-6 and TRBJ1-2; D perhaps matches TRBD1 (5 bases). The CDR3 consists of 15 residues. Trimming stripped 5 bases from V and 8 bases from J, with 21 bases between. Germline-derived CDR1 and CDR2 are MNHNY and SVGAGI (reference sequence). CDR3 bases: TGTGCCAGCAGTCAAGACCGGGACCGCCTGAGGGGCTACACCTTC. Encoded protein: CASSQDRDRLRGYTF.

Points on this clonotype: A read error is possible here, since a much larger clone lies one base away. The genes are TRBV5-8 and TRBJ1-5; tentative D call: TRBD1 (6 bases). V was clipped by 3 bases and J by 4 bases, with 14 bases between them. CDR3 size: 15 residues. In germline, CDR1 is SGHTS, CDR2 YDEGEE. The CDR3 bases are TGTGCCAGCAGCTCGGGGGCAAGCAGAAATCAGCCCCAGCATTTT. Translated: CASSSGASRNQPQHF. The full variable domain, with the rest looked up from reference TRBV5-8 and TRBJ1-5, is EAGVTQSPTHLIKTRGQQATLRCSPISGHTSVYWYQQALGLGLQFLLWYDEGEERNRGNFPPRFSGRQFPNYSSELNVNALELEDSALYLCASSSGASRNQPQHFGDGTRLSIL.

This clonotype was observed many times. V and J are TRBV10-3 and TRBJ1-1; D gene uncertain. The CDR3 sequence is 16 residues long. V was pared by 6 bases and J by 0 bases, with 17 bases between. Germline loops: CDR1 ENHRY, CDR2 SYGVKD. CDR3 nucleotides: TGTGCCATCAGCGTAAGGGAGAGAGGTTTGAACACTGAAGCTTTCTTT. Translation gives CAISVRERGLNTEAFF.

V usage is TRBV6-2 or TRBV6-3 and J usage is TRBJ2-3, with TRBD2 identical over 11 bases. The V gene's germline CDR1 is MNHEY and CDR2 SVGEGT. V shed 2 bases, J shed 2 bases, and the junction held 15 bases outside the gene matches. The CDR3 covers 20 residues. The CDR3 DNA sequence: TGTGCCAGCAGTTACACGATCCCGGGACTAGCGGTTCTCACCACAGATACGCAGTATTTT. It translates to CASSYTIPGLAVLTTDTQYF.

The chain has TRBV29-1 and TRBJ1-2; D remains ambiguous. The V end lost 0 bases, the J end lost 7 bases, and 12 bases lay between the germline ends. CDR1 is SQVTM, CDR2 ANQGSEA, per germline. CDR3 length: 13 residues. For the CDR3, the DNA is TGCAGCGTTGAAGATCCGCGACCGCCTGGCTACACCTTC. Protein: CSVEDPRPPGYTF.

The chain joins TRBV28 to TRBJ1-6; D is uncertain. Germline CDR1 and CDR2: MDHEN and SYDVKM. The germline V and J ends were trimmed by 1 base and 9 bases, with 4 bases remaining between them. The CDR3 has 12 amino acids. The CDR3 DNA is TGTGCCAGCAGTTTATCGGGTTCACCCCTCCACTTT. Translation: CASSLSGSPLHF.

In this sample, this clonotype turned up many times. The V call is TRBV4-3, the J call TRBJ1-1; D call uncertain. Germline CDR1 is LGHNA and CDR2 is YSLEER. The CDR3 runs to 14 residues. With 1 base removed from V and 3 bases from J, the gap between germline ends came to 9 bases. The CDR3 protein is CASSQGNSYTEAFF. The CDR3 region has the DNA TGCGCCAGCAGCCAAGGAAACAGCTACACTGAAGCTTTCTTT.

This clonotype was seen at least ten times. J is TRBJ2-2 and V is TRBV28; D is unclear. This CDR3 contains 15 residues. The ends were cut back, 5 bases at V and 5 bases at J, with 15 bases in the middle. Germline CDR1 and CDR2: MDHEN and SYDVKM. The CDR3 spells CASSNPPPETGELFF. DNA for the CDR3: TGTGCCAGCAGTAACCCGCCTCCGGAGACCGGGGAGCTGTTTTTT.

This rearrangement joins TRBV7-3 to TRBJ2-7; 11 nucleotides match TRBD2. Germline values: CDR1 SGHTA, CDR2 FQGTGA. Trimming took 5 bases from V and 6 from J; bases not matched to a gene: 6. The CDR3 contains 14 residues. The CDR3 here is CASSPTSGSPEQYF. As DNA, the CDR3 is TGTGCCAGCAGCCCCACTAGCGGGAGTCCCGAGCAGTACTTC.

V gene TRBV29-1 combines with J gene TRBJ2-7; no clear D gene. This CDR3 contains 11 residues. Germline values: CDR1 SQVTM, CDR2 ANQGSEA. Trimming stripped 7 bases from V and 7 bases from J, with 14 bases between. CDR3 in amino acids: CSARHGREQYF. In nucleotides, the CDR3 is TGCAGCGCTAGACACGGCCGGGAGCAGTACTTC.

Ten or more counts support this clonotype. The chain links TRBV3-1 to TRBJ1-2, with TRBD1 identical over 10 bases. The CDR3 spans 14 residues. The germline gives CDR1 LGHDT, CDR2 YNNKEL (reference sequence). The junction had 9 bases not matched to a gene; V was cut back by 6 bases and J by 8 bases. The CDR3 DNA is TGTGCCAGCAGTCAAAGACAGGGGGCGGAAGGCTACACCTTC. As protein: CASSQRQGAEGYTF.

The chain employs TRBV29-1 and TRBJ2-5; either TRBD1 or TRBD2 may fit D (5 bases each). The germline CDR1 and CDR2 sequences are SQVTM and ANQGSEA. V lost 4 bases and J 3 bases, leaving 18 bases between the germline ends. CDR3 size: 15 residues. CDR3 region: CSVGGPDRAEETQYF. The CDR3 DNA follows: TGCAGCGTTGGAGGGCCTGACAGAGCAGAAGAGACCCAGTACTTC. Drawing the rest from reference TRBV29-1 and TRBJ2-5, the complete variable domain is SAVISQKPSRDICQRGTSLTIQCQVDSQVTMMFWYRQQPGQSLTLIATANQGSEATYESGFVIDKFPISRPNLTFSTLTVSNMSPEDSSIYLCSVGGPDRAEETQYFGPGTRLLVL.

V and J are TRBV4-1 and TRBJ2-1, with D tentatively TRBD1 or TRBD2 (6 bases each). CDR3 length: 15 amino acids. CDR1 is MGHRA and CDR2 is YSYEKL in the germline V gene. V was pared by 2 bases and J by 5 bases, with 13 bases between. The CDR3 coding sequence is TGCGCCAGCAGCCAATTTACAGGGACTCACAATGAGCAGTTCTTC. This translates into CASSQFTGTHNEQFF.

This clonotype has more than one count but fewer than ten. This chain joins TRBV2 and TRBJ1-1; D gene uncertain. The germline V and J ends were trimmed by 8 bases and 5 bases, with 15 bases remaining between them. Germline assignment: CDR1 SNHLY and CDR2 FYNNEI. The CDR3 covers 13 residues. Here the CDR3 DNA reads TGTGCCAGCGGCGGAGAAAGAGGGACTGAAGCTTTCTTT. Translation gives CASGGERGTEAFF.

The chain has TRBV7-6 and TRBJ1-3; no firm D call. The V end was cut by 8 bases, the J end by 0 bases, with 2 bases between. The CDR3 is 11 residues long. The germline V gene encodes CDR1 SGHVS and CDR2 FNYEAQ. Written as DNA, the CDR3 is TGTGCCAGCTCCTCTGGAAACACCATATATTTT. It yields the protein CASSSGNTIYF.